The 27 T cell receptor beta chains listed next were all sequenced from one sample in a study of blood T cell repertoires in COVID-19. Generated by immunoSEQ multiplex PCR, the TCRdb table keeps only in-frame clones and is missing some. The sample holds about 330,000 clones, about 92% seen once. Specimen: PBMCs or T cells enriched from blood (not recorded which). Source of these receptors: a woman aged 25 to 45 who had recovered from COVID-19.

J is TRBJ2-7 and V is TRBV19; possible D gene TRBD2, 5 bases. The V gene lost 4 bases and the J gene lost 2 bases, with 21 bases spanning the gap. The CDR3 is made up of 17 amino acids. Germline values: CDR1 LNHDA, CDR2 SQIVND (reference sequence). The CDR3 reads CASSTGLEVADPYEQYF. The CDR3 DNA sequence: TGTGCCAGTAGTACTGGCTTGGAGGTAGCAGATCCCTACGAGCAGTACTTC.

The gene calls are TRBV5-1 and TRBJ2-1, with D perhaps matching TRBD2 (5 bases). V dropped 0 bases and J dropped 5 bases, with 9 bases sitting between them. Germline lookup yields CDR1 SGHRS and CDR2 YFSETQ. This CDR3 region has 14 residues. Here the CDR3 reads CASSLESGNNEQFF. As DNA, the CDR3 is TGCGCCAGCAGCTTGGAGAGCGGTAACAATGAGCAGTTCTTC.

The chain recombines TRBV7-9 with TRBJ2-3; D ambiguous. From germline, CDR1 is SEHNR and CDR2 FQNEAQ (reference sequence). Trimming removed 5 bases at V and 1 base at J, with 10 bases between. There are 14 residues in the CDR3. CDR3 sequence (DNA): TGTGCCAGCAGCCGGTTCGGAGGCACAGATACGCAGTATTTT. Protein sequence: CASSRFGGTDTQYF. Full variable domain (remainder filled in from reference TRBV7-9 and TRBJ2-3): DTGVSQNPRHKITKRGQNVTFRCDPISEHNRLYWYRQTLGQGPEFLTYFQNEAQLEKSRLLSDRFSAERPKGSFSTLEIQRTEQGDSAMYLCASSRFGGTDTQYFGPGTRLTVL.

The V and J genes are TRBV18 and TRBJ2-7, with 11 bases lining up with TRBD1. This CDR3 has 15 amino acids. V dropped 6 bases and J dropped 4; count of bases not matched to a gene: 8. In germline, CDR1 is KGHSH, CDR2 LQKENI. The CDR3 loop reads CASSPGTGGLYEQYF. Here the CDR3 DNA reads TGTGCCAGCTCTCCCGGGACAGGGGGTTTATACGAGCAGTACTTC. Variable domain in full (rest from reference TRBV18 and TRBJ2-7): NAGVMQNPRHLVRRRGQEARLRCSPMKGHSHVYWYRQLPEEGLKFMVYLQKENIIDESGMPKERFSAEFPKEGPSILRIQQVVRGDSAAYFCASSPGTGGLYEQYFGPGTRLTVT.

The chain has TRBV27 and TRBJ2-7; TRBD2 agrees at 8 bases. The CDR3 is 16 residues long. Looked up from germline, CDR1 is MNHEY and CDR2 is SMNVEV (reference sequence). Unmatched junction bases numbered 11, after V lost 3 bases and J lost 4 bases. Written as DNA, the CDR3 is TGTGCCAGCAGTTTGCGGGCCGGGGGGGCTAAATACGAGCAGTACTTC. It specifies CASSLRAGGAKYEQYF.

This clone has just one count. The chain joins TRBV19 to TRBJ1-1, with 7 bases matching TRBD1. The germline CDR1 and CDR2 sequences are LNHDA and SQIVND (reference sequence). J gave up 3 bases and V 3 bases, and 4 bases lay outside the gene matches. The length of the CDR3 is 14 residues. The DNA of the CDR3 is TGTGCCAGTAGTATTACCGGGACAGACACTGAAGCTTTCTTT. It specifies CASSITGTDTEAFF.

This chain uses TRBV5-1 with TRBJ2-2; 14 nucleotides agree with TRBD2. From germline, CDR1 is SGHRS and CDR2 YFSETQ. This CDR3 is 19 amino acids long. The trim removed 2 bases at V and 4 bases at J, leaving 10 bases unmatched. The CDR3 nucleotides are TGCGCCAGCAGCTTAGGGACTAGCGGGGGCTACCCAAGCACCGGGGAGCTGTTTTTT. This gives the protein CASSLGTSGGYPSTGELFF. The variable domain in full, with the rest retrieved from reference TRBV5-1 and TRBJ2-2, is KAGVTQTPRYLIKTRGQQVTLSCSPISGHRSVSWYQQTPGQGLQFLFEYFSETQRNKGNFPGRFSGRQFSNSRSEMNVSTLELGDSALYLCASSLGTSGGYPSTGELFFGEGSRLTVL.

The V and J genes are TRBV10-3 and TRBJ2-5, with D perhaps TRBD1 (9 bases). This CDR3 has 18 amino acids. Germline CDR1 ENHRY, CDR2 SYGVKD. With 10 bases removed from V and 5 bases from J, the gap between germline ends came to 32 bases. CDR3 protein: CATRGGYEPGQGTETQYF. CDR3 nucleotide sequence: TGTGCCACCCGGGGGGGGTATGAACCGGGACAGGGAACGGAGACCCAGTACTTC.

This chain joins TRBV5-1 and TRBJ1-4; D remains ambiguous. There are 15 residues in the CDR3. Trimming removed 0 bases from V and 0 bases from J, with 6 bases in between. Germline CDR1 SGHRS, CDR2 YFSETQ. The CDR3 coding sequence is TGCGCCAGCAGCTTGGCCTCTGCAACTAATGAAAAACTGTTTTTT. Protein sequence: CASSLASATNEKLFF.

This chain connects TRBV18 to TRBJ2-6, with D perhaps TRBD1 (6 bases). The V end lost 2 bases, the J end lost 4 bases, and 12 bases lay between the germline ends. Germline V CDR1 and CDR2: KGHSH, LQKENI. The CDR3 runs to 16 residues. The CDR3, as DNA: TGTGCCAGCTCACCATTGTGGGGGCCCGGGGCCAACGTCCTGACTTTC. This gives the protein CASSPLWGPGANVLTF.

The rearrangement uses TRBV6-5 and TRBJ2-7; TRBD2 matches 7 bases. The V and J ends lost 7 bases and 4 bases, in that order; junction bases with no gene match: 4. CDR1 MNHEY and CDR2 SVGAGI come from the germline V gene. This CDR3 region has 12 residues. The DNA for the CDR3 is TGTGCCAGCACGGGACTACTTTACGAGCAGTACTTC. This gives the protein CASTGLLYEQYF.

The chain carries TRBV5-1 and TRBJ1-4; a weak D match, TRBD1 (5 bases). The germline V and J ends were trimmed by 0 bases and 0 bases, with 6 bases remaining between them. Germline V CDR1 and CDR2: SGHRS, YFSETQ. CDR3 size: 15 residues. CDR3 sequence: CASSLEGSTNEKLFF. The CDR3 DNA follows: TGCGCCAGCAGCTTGGAGGGGTCAACTAATGAAAAACTGTTTTTT.

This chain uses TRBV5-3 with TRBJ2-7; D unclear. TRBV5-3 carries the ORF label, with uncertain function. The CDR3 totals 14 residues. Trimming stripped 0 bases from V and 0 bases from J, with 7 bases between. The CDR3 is CARSLAISSYEQYF. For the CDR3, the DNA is TGTGCCAGAAGCTTGGCCATCAGCTCCTACGAGCAGTACTTC.

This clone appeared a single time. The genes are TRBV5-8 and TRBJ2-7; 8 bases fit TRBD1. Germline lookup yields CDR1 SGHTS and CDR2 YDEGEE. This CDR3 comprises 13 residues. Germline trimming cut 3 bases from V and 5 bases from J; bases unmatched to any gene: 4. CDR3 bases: TGTGCCAGCAGCTGGGGACAGGATGACGAGCAGTACTTC. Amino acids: CASSWGQDDEQYF.

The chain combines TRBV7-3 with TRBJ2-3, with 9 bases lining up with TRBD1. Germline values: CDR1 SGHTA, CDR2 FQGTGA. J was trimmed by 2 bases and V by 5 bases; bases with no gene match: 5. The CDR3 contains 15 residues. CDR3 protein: CASSPGTGITDTQYF. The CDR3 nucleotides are TGTGCCAGCAGCCCTGGGACAGGGATCACAGATACGCAGTATTTT.

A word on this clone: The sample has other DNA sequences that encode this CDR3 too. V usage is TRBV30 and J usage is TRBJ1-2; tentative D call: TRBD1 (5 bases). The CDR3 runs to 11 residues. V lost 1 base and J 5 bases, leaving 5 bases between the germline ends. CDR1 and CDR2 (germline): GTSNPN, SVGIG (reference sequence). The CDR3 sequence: CAWSAGYGYTF. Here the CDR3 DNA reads TGTGCCTGGAGTGCAGGGTATGGCTACACCTTC.

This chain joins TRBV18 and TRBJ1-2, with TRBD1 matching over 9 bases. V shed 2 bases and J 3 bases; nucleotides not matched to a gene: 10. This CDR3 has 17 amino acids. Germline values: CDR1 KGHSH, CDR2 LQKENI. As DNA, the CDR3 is TGTGCCAGCTCACCAGACAGGGGGTTGATCGGGGACTATGGCTACACCTTC. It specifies CASSPDRGLIGDYGYTF.

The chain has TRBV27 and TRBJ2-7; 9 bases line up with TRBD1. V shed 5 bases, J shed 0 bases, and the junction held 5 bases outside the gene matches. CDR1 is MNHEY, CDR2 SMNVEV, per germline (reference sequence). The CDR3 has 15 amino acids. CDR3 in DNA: TGTGCCAGCAGTCCAACGGGACAGGGCTCCTACGAGCAGTACTTC. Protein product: CASSPTGQGSYEQYF.

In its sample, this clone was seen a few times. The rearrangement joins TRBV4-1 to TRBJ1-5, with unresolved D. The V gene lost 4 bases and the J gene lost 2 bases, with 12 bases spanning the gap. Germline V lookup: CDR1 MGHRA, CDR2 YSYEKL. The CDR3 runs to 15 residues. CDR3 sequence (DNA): TGCGCCAGCAGCCCAAGTTTTCGGGGCAATCAGCCCCAGCATTTT. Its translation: CASSPSFRGNQPQHF.

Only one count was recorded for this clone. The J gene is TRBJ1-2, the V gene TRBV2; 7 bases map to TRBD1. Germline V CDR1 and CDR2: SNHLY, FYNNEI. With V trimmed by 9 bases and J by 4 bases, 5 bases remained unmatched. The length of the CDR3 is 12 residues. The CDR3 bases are TGTGCCAGATTGGGACAGTTCTATGGCTACACCTTC. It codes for CARLGQFYGYTF.

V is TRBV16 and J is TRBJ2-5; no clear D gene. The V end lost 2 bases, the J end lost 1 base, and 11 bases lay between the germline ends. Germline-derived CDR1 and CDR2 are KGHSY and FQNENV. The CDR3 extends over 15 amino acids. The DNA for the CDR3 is TGTGCCAGCAGCCAACTATCGACACTCCAAGAGACCCAGTACTTC. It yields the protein CASSQLSTLQETQYF.

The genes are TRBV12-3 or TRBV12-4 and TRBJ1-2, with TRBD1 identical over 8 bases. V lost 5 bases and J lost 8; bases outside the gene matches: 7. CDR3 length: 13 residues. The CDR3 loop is CASSPRTGKGYTF. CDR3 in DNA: TGTGCCAGCAGTCCACGGACAGGGAAAGGCTACACCTTC.

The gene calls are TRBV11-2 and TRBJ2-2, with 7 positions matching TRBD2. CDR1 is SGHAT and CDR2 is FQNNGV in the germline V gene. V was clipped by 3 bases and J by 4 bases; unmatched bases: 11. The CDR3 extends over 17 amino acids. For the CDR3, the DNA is TGTGCCAGCAGCTTTTCACCGACTAGCTCTTCCACCGGGGAGCTGTTTTTT. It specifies CASSFSPTSSSTGELFF. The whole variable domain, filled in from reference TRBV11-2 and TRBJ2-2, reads EAGVAQSPRYKIIEKRQSVAFWCNPISGHATLYWYQQILGQGPKLLIQFQNNGVVDDSQLPKDRFSAERLKGVDSTLKIQPAKLEDSAVYLCASSFSPTSSSTGELFFGEGSRLTVL.

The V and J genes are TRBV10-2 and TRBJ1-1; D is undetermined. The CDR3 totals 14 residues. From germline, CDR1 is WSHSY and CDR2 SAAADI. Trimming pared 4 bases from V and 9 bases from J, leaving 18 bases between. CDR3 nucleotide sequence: TGCGCCAGCAGTGGAGAGGCCATGACCGTAAAAGCTTTCTTT. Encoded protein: CASSGEAMTVKAFF.

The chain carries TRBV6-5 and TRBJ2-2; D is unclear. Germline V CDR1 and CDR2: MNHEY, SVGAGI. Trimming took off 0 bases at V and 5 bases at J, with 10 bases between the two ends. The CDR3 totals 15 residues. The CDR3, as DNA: TGTGCCAGCAGTTACTCAGGCGGATGGACCGGGGAGCTGTTTTTT. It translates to CASSYSGGWTGELFF.

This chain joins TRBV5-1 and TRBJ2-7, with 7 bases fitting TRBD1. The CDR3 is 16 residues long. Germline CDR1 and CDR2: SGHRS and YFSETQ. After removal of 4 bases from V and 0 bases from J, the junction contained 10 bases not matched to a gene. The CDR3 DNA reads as TGCGCCAGCAGCGCGGAATCGGGACAGCTCTCCTACGAGCAGTACTTC. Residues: CASSAESGQLSYEQYF.

CDR3 nucleotide sequence: TGTGCCAGCTCACCTGCATCGGGGACCCAGTACTTC. Protein: CASSPASGTQYF. The gene calls are TRBV18 and TRBJ2-5; D is unclear. The V end lost 3 bases, the J end lost 7 bases, and 9 bases lay between the germline ends. This CDR3 comprises 12 residues. Germline V gene sequence: CDR1 KGHSH, CDR2 LQKENI.